These 19 T cell receptor beta chains were all obtained from the same sample, sequenced in a study of blood T cell repertoires in COVID-19. Only in-frame clones appear in the TCRdb table, and some are missing; sequencing was by immunoSEQ multiplex PCR. Of approximately 83,000 clones listed, around 81% are singletons. The specimen was peripheral blood. The receptors here all came from a man between 50 and 59 years old with acute or convalescent COVID-19.

CDR3 nucleotides: TGCGCCAGCAGCTTCGTCGGGAGTATTTCCGAGCAGTACTTC. Protein product: CASSFVGSISEQYF. V is TRBV5-1 and J is TRBJ2-7, with a tentative D call TRBD2 (6 bases). The CDR3 is 14 residues long. The V gene lost 2 bases and the J gene lost 6 bases, with 15 bases spanning the gap. Germline V lookup: CDR1 SGHRS, CDR2 YFSETQ. Based on the CDR3 plus reference TRBV5-1 and TRBJ2-7, the full variable domain is KAGVTQTPRYLIKTRGQQVTLSCSPISGHRSVSWYQQTPGQGLQFLFEYFSETQRNKGNFPGRFSGRQFSNSRSEMNVSTLELGDSALYLCASSFVGSISEQYFGPGTRLTVT.

The chain has TRBV5-6 and TRBJ2-5; D gene uncertain. Germline CDR1 is SGHDT and CDR2 is YYEEEE. Trimming pared 4 bases from V and 0 bases from J, leaving 7 bases between. The CDR3 runs 13 residues. In DNA, the CDR3 is TGTGCCAGCAGCCCCCCCAACCAAGAGACCCAGTACTTC. Its protein is CASSPPNQETQYF. The full variable domain, in which reference TRBV5-6 and TRBJ2-5 provide the parts outside the CDR3, is DAGVTQSPTHLIKTRGQQVTLRCSPKSGHDTVSWYQQALGQGPQFIFQYYEEEERQRGNFPDRFSGHQFPNYSSELNVNALLLGDSALYLCASSPPNQETQYFGPGTRLLVL.

The chain joins TRBV20-1 to TRBJ2-3; a weak D match, TRBD1 (5 bases). The length of the CDR3 is 11 residues. Germline CDR1 and CDR2: DFQATT and SNEGSKA (reference sequence). Trimming cost V 3 bases and J 8 bases, with 9 bases left between them. CDR3 nucleotides: TGCAGTGCTAGCCTAGGGGCTACGCAGTATTTT. Translating it yields CSASLGATQYF.

V is TRBV24-1 and J is TRBJ2-2; tentative D call: TRBD1 (5 bases). CDR3 size: 14 residues. Germline CDR1 is KGHDR and CDR2 is SFDVKD. Trimming stripped 1 base from V and 8 bases from J, with 10 bases between. CDR3 bases: TGTGCCACCAGTGATTTAACAGGCGGAGGGGAGCTGTTTTTT. Encoded protein: CATSDLTGGGELFF.

The gene calls are TRBV7-9 and TRBJ1-2; D may be TRBD1 (5 bases). The CDR3 has 14 amino acids. Trimming took 6 bases from V and 6 from J, leaving 17 bases between them. CDR1 SEHNR and CDR2 FQNEAQ come from the germline V gene (reference sequence). As DNA, the CDR3 is TGTGCCAGCAGTTTCACCACCTCACAGGATGGCTACACCTTC. Translating gives CASSFTTSQDGYTF. The full variable domain, its missing parts supplied by reference TRBV7-9 and TRBJ1-2, is DTGVSQNPRHKITKRGQNVTFRCDPISEHNRLYWYRQTLGQGPEFLTYFQNEAQLEKSRLLSDRFSAERPKGSFSTLEIQRTEQGDSAMYLCASSFTTSQDGYTFGSGTRLTVV.

This clone is a singleton in its sample. The genes are TRBV7-6 and TRBJ2-7; TRBD1 aligns across 9 bases. V trimming: 5 bases; J trimming: 5 bases; junction bases outside the gene matches: 7. The CDR3 loop spans 14 amino acids. Germline loops: CDR1 SGHVS, CDR2 FNYEAQ. CDR3 coding DNA: TGTGCCAGCAGCCCTAGGACAGGGGACAACGAGCAGTACTTC. Its protein product is CASSPRTGDNEQYF. The variable domain in full, with the rest retrieved from reference TRBV7-6 and TRBJ2-7, is GAGVSQSPRYKVTKRGQDVALRCDPISGHVSLYWYRQALGQGPEFLTYFNYEAQQDKSGLPNDRFSAERPEGSISTLTIQRTEQRDSAMYRCASSPRTGDNEQYFGPGTRLTVT.

V is TRBV9 and J is TRBJ1-4, with 7 nucleotides matching TRBD1. Germline CDR1 and CDR2: SGDLS and YYNGEE. V lost 3 bases, J lost 5 bases, and 7 bases stayed unmatched. The CDR3 is 15 amino acids. As DNA, the CDR3 is TGTGCCAGCAGCGGACAGACAGGGTTAAATGAAAAACTGTTTTTT. Translation: CASSGQTGLNEKLFF.

In its sample, this clone was seen a few times. The rearrangement links TRBV11-2 to TRBJ2-7, with a weak D call TRBD1 (6 bases). V shed 3 bases and J shed 6 bases, with 12 bases lying between them. The CDR3 covers 13 residues. Germline CDR1 is SGHAT and CDR2 is FQNNGV. CDR3 sequence (DNA): TGTGCCAGCAGCTTCCTGTTAGGGGGCGAGCAGTACTTC. Its protein is CASSFLLGGEQYF.

The chain employs TRBV30 and TRBJ1-1; TRBD1 aligns across 8 bases. The junction had 2 bases not matched to a gene; V was cut back by 1 base and J by 7 bases. Looked up from germline, CDR1 is GTSNPN and CDR2 is SVGIG (reference sequence). The CDR3 covers 12 residues. Written as DNA, the CDR3 is TGTGCCTGGAGTGGGGACAGGTATGAAGCTTTCTTT. It yields the protein CAWSGDRYEAFF.

V is TRBV5-1 and J is TRBJ2-1, with 9 nucleotides matching TRBD1. CDR1 is SGHRS and CDR2 is YFSETQ in the germline V gene. The CDR3 contains 16 residues. V gave up 0 bases and J gave up 8 bases; unmatched junction bases: 9. The CDR3 reads CASSLAVQGAYDEQFF. CDR3 sequence (DNA): TGCGCCAGCAGCTTGGCCGTACAGGGGGCATACGATGAGCAGTTCTTC.

This sequence joins TRBV4-1 and TRBJ2-2; TRBD2 aligns across 12 bases. Germline V gene sequence: CDR1 MGHRA, CDR2 YSYEKL. With 0 bases clipped from V and 6 bases from J, the junction kept 2 bases outside the gene matches. The CDR3 sequence is 16 residues long. CDR3 sequence reads: CASSQDPSGRAGELFF. As DNA, the CDR3 is TGCGCCAGCAGCCAAGACCCTAGCGGGAGGGCCGGGGAGCTGTTTTTT.

V and J are TRBV5-4 and TRBJ2-3, with 8 nucleotides matching TRBD2. There are 15 residues in the CDR3. J was trimmed by 3 bases and V by 6 bases; bases with no gene match: 9. The V gene's germline CDR1 is SGHNT and CDR2 YYREEE (reference sequence). The DNA of the CDR3 is TGTGCCAGCACCAATCTTGCGGGGGGTACAGATACGCAGTATTTT. Translated, it gives CASTNLAGGTDTQYF.

The chain employs TRBV24-1 and TRBJ1-1; D may be TRBD1 (6 bases). V was pared by 7 bases and J by 0 bases, with 11 bases between. The CDR3 spans 14 residues. In germline, CDR1 is KGHDR, CDR2 SFDVKD. The CDR3 reads CATRGGQLNTEAFF. As DNA, the CDR3 is TGTGCCACCAGGGGGGGGCAACTGAACACTGAAGCTTTCTTT.

This chain joins TRBV18 and TRBJ1-1, with 9 bases identical to TRBD1. This CDR3 is 16 amino acids long. Germline-derived CDR1 and CDR2 are KGHSH and LQKENI. V was pared by 6 bases and J by 0 bases, with 8 bases of the junction left unmatched. The CDR3 sequence: CASSGGGTGMNTEAFF. CDR3 in DNA: TGTGCCAGCTCGGGAGGGGGGACAGGGATGAACACTGAAGCTTTCTTT.

The chain recombines TRBV11-1 with TRBJ1-1; no clear D gene. V shed 4 bases and J shed 4 bases, with 7 bases lying between them. This CDR3 region has 12 residues. Germline V gene data show CDR1 as SGHAT and CDR2 as FQDESV (reference sequence). The DNA of the CDR3 is TGTGCCAGCAGCTCAGTTGGCACTGAAGCTTTCTTT. This sequence encodes CASSSVGTEAFF. Variable domain in full (rest from reference TRBV11-1 and TRBJ1-1): EAEVAQSPRYKITEKSQAVAFWCDPISGHATLYWYRQILGQGPELLVQFQDESVVDDSQLPKDRFSAERLKGVDSTLKIQPAELGDSAMYLCASSSVGTEAFFGQGTRLTVV.

The chain combines TRBV6-2 or TRBV6-3 with TRBJ2-7; maybe TRBD1 (5 bases). Trimming removed 6 bases at V and 0 bases at J, with 21 bases between. In germline, CDR1 is MNHEY, CDR2 SVGEGT. The length of the CDR3 is 17 residues. CDR3 residues: CASSFAPGHPSSYEQYF. The CDR3 DNA reads as TGTGCCAGCAGCTTTGCACCCGGACACCCAAGCTCCTACGAGCAGTACTTC.

The chain carries TRBV18 and TRBJ2-5, with D tentatively TRBD2 (7 bases). The CDR3 has 13 amino acids. Germline V gene data show CDR1 as KGHSH and CDR2 as LQKENI. Trimming cost V 3 bases and J 5 bases, with 10 bases left between them. The chain's CDR3 is CASSPGGPETQYF. CDR3 in DNA: TGTGCCAGCTCACCCGGGGGGCCCGAGACCCAGTACTTC.

CDR3 sequence (DNA): TGCGCCAGCAGCCAACAACAGGGGCCTAACTATGGCTACACCTTC. This codes for CASSQQQGPNYGYTF. The rearrangement links TRBV4-3 to TRBJ1-2; TRBD1 aligns across 7 bases. With 2 bases clipped from V and 0 bases from J, the junction kept 3 bases outside the gene matches. The germline V gene encodes CDR1 LGHNA and CDR2 YSLEER. CDR3 length: 15 amino acids.

Concerning this clone: The junction does not match germline at one end; this may be a read error. The chain combines TRBV3-1 (or the pseudogene TRBV3-2) with TRBJ1-1; tentative D call: TRBD1 (5 bases). Germline CDR1 and CDR2: LGHDT and YNNKEL (reference sequence). The CDR3 consists of 14 residues. The DNA of the CDR3 is TGTGCCAGCAGCCCGGGGGGTCGGAACGCTGAAGCTTTCTTT. Protein product: CASSPGGRNAEAFF.